What follows describes a single T cell receptor beta chain. The antigen is undetermined. One junction end disagrees with the germline gene, perhaps due to a read error. This record belongs to a study of T cell repertoires in cytomegalovirus infection. Study background: Public TCR beta signatures indicated both CMV infection and matching HLA type. General study findings and limits: Predominance within the ex vivo response was attributable to HLA-C-restricted CMV-specific TCR beta clonotypes.

The CDR3 spans 15 residues. Germline V gene data show CDR1 as SQVTM and CDR2 as ANQGSEA. TCRdb re-derived calls from the reads in MiXCR, one entry per CDR3 protein. Of 150,000 to 200,000 distinct CDR3 sequences in the sample, 15% to 20% were seen once. The chain joins TRBV29-1 to TRBJ1-1; D might be TRBD1 (5 bases). The origin of this receptor is a human donor in good health (CMV status not recorded). Some clones in this sample may be carry-over from other donors' samples. Sequences were obtained from PBMCs. CDR3: CSVGGIGAENTDAFF. CDR3 DNA sequence: TGCAGCGTGGGAGGGATCGGGGCAGAGAACACTGACGCTTTCTTT.